The clone carrying this T cell receptor beta chain appeared many times. As yet, its antigen is unknown. Described time point: sample taken at primary tumor resection. Unsorted whole RNA of tumor, nontumor lung or frozen PBMC was sequenced. The germline V gene encodes CDR1 DFQATT and CDR2 SNEGSKA (reference sequence). V lost 0 bases, J lost 4 bases, and 7 bases stayed unmatched. The CDR3 consists of 15 residues. MiXCR, run by TCRdb on the 5' RACE reads, gives a single entry per CDR3 protein. The table lists 49,000 or so distinct CDR3 sequences, 12% of them singletons. These data belong to a study of spatial heterogeneity in lung cancer. Study in general: A unique TCR and UMI combination showed up more than ten times in raw reads, on average. The study, taken as a whole, reports: Relative to follow-up, resection was when ubiquitous expanded tumor TCRs appeared more in blood.

V is TRBV20-1 and J is TRBJ1-2; TRBD1 matches 8 bases. This sequence was found in a female donor with early-stage non-small cell lung cancer. The material was PBMCs, obtained at surgery. In DNA, the CDR3 is TGCAGTGCTAGAGACAGGGGGCAGTTCTTCTATGGCTACACCTTC. Protein product: CSARDRGQFFYGYTF.